These 32 T cell receptor beta chains were all obtained from the same sample, sequenced in a study of response to subunit inactivated influenza vaccine. One entry per CDR3 protein, called by TCRdb with MiXCR from the RT-PCR reads. The sample has 200,000 to 300,000 distinct CDR3 sequences, roughly an eighth seen once; the top ten hold 7.8%. The sequences come from non-naive T cells sorted from PBMCs, collected around 14 days before vaccination. All receptors come from a man between 50 and 59 years old who received an inactivated influenza vaccine.

The V call is TRBV5-4, the J call TRBJ1-5, with a possible D match to TRBD1 (5 bases). The CDR3 loop spans 15 amino acids. V was cut by 4 bases and J by 5 bases, with 16 bases left in between. CDR1 is SGHNT and CDR2 is YYREEE in the germline V gene (reference sequence). CDR3 sequence (DNA): TGTGCCAGCAGCCCCAACGGCGGCAGGGATCAGCCCCAGCATTTT. This translates into CASSPNGGRDQPQHF.

The chain has TRBV30 and TRBJ2-1; 10 bases are shared with TRBD2. V trimming: 3 bases; J trimming: 2 bases; junction bases outside the gene matches: 4. Germline V gene sequence: CDR1 GTSNPN, CDR2 SVGIG (reference sequence). The CDR3 totals 15 residues. The CDR3 bases are TGTGCCTGGAGAACACTAGCGGGGCCCTACAATGAGCAGTTCTTC. This gives the protein CAWRTLAGPYNEQFF.

About this clonotype: The junction departs from germline at one end; a sequencing error may be responsible. The gene calls are TRBV4-2 and TRBJ2-5, with D perhaps being TRBD1 or TRBD2 (6 bases each). CDR1 and CDR2 (germline): LGHNA, YNFKEQ. CDR3 size: 14 residues. The CDR3 nucleotides read TGTGCCAGCAGCCAAGGAGGGGGGAAAGATACCCAGTACTTC. Its protein is CASSQGGGKDTQYF.

The CDR3 DNA reads TGTGCCAGCAGTTTACTCCCGGGACAGGGTAATTCCGAGCAGTACTTC. This encodes CASSLLPGQGNSEQYF. This chain joins TRBV28 and TRBJ2-7, with 9 nucleotides matching TRBD1. Germline loops: CDR1 MDHEN, CDR2 SYDVKM. This CDR3 has 16 residues. V lost 2 bases and J lost 6; bases outside the gene matches: 11.

DNA for the CDR3: TGCGCCAGCAGCCAAGATTACAGGGGAAACACTGAAGCTTTCTTT. Protein sequence: CASSQDYRGNTEAFF. V usage is TRBV4-3 and J usage is TRBJ1-1, with 7 bases fitting TRBD1. CDR3 length: 15 amino acids. Germline V CDR1 and CDR2: LGHNA, YSLEER. Germline trimming cut 0 bases from V and 2 bases from J; bases unmatched to any gene: 3.

This clonotype appeared many times. The chain combines TRBV11-2 with TRBJ2-7; D uncertain. The germline V gene encodes CDR1 SGHAT and CDR2 FQNNGV. The CDR3 loop spans 15 amino acids. Trimming removed 5 bases at V and 2 bases at J, with 16 bases between. The CDR3 region is CASSRMQRPTYEQYF. The CDR3 DNA reads as TGTGCCAGCAGCCGCATGCAGCGACCAACCTACGAGCAGTACTTC. Based on the CDR3 plus reference TRBV11-2 and TRBJ2-7, the full variable domain is EAGVAQSPRYKIIEKRQSVAFWCNPISGHATLYWYQQILGQGPKLLIQFQNNGVVDDSQLPKDRFSAERLKGVDSTLKIQPAKLEDSAVYLCASSRMQRPTYEQYFGPGTRLTVT.

This clonotype has a handful of counts. The CDR3 coding sequence is TGTGCCAGCAGTCACCGGGACTCGGCTTCCGGGGAGCTGTTTTTT. It specifies CASSHRDSASGELFF. This chain uses TRBV12-3 or TRBV12-4 with TRBJ2-2, with D tentatively TRBD2 (6 bases). With 5 bases removed from V and 6 bases from J, the gap between germline ends came to 16 bases. The CDR3 spans 15 residues.

In this sample, this clonotype turned up a few times. The V call is TRBV10-2, the J call TRBJ2-5; 13 bases are shared with TRBD2. V lost 5 bases, J lost 0 bases, and 3 bases stayed unmatched. Germline V CDR1 and CDR2: WSHSY, SAAADI. The CDR3 has 16 residues. In DNA, the CDR3 is TGCGCCAGCAGTACCGGGACTAGCGGGGACCAAGAGACCCAGTACTTC. The encoded protein is CASSTGTSGDQETQYF.

The chain combines TRBV6-5 with TRBJ2-1; tentatively, D is TRBD1 or TRBD2 (5 bases each). The CDR3 contains 16 residues. The V and J ends lost 2 bases and 0 bases respectively, with 11 bases between them. In germline, CDR1 is MNHEY, CDR2 SVGAGI. CDR3 nucleotides: TGTGCCAGCAGTTACAGAGGGGCAGGCTCCTACAATGAGCAGTTCTTC. Translation: CASSYRGAGSYNEQFF.

The chain has TRBV7-9 and TRBJ2-3, with 7 bases aligning to TRBD1. CDR1 is SEHNR and CDR2 is FQNEAQ in the germline V gene (reference sequence). With V trimmed by 8 bases and J by 5 bases, 7 bases remained unmatched. The CDR3 runs 13 residues. The chain's CDR3 is CASGWGQRDTQYF. CDR3 nucleotide sequence: TGTGCCAGCGGCTGGGGACAGAGAGATACGCAGTATTTT.

Only a few counts were recorded for this clonotype. The V call is TRBV6-1, the J call TRBJ2-1; 10 bases align to TRBD2. Germline CDR1 MNHNS, CDR2 SASEGT. The CDR3 is made up of 14 amino acids. The J segment lost 4 bases and the V segment lost 7 bases, leaving 4 bases of the junction unmatched. The CDR3 DNA reads TGTGCCAGCACCAGAGCGGGAGGGTACAATGAGCAGTTCTTC. Translating gives CASTRAGGYNEQFF.

This clonotype has ten or more counts. The V gene is TRBV5-1, the J gene TRBJ2-1; TRBD2 matches 9 bases. V was clipped by 3 bases and J by 7 bases; unmatched bases: 11. This CDR3 contains 16 residues. Germline values: CDR1 SGHRS, CDR2 YFSETQ. DNA for the CDR3: TGCGCCAGCAGCTCCCTCCAAGTGCGGGAGGGTAATGAGCAGTTCTTC. It is translated as CASSSLQVREGNEQFF.

This clonotype turned up a few times. The CDR3 here is CASSLYASRGTGELFF. The CDR3 DNA follows: TGTGCCAGCAGTTTGTATGCCTCCAGGGGGACCGGGGAGCTGTTTTTT. The chain combines TRBV12-3 or TRBV12-4 with TRBJ2-2; 7 nucleotides line up with TRBD1. CDR3 length: 16 amino acids. The V segment lost 3 bases and the J segment 5 bases; nucleotides outside the gene matches: 9.

This chain links TRBV11-2 with TRBJ2-1; tentatively, D is TRBD2 (5 bases). Trimming shortened V by 6 bases and J by 0 bases, and 12 bases separated the two germline ends. Per the germline V gene, CDR1 is SGHAT and CDR2 is FQNNGV. The CDR3 covers 15 residues. CDR3 coding DNA: TGTGCCAGCAGTTCCTCGGGAACCTCCTACAATGAGCAGTTCTTC. Encoded protein: CASSSSGTSYNEQFF.

This chain connects TRBV5-6 to TRBJ2-2, with D maybe TRBD2 (6 bases). The CDR3 runs to 16 residues. Per the germline V gene, CDR1 is SGHDT and CDR2 is YYEEEE. V gave up 1 base and J gave up 6 bases, with 16 bases separating them. CDR3 coding DNA: TGTGCCAGCAGCTTGCCGCGGGATTCCTTGGCCGGGGAGCTGTTTTTT. It specifies CASSLPRDSLAGELFF.

This clonotype has only a few counts. The J gene is TRBJ2-4, the V gene TRBV4-2, with D tentatively TRBD2 (5 bases). Germline lookup yields CDR1 LGHNA and CDR2 YNFKEQ. The CDR3 contains 15 residues. Trimming took off 0 bases at V and 6 bases at J, with 12 bases between the two ends. The DNA for the CDR3 is TGTGCCAGCAGCCAAGAAGGACTTGCCCGAAACATTCAGTACTTC. It encodes CASSQEGLARNIQYF.

This clonotype occurred a few times. This chain connects TRBV20-1 to TRBJ2-1; TRBD2 aligns across 8 bases. CDR3 length equals 15 residues. V lost 2 bases and J lost 3; bases outside the gene matches: 6. Germline values: CDR1 DFQATT, CDR2 SNEGSKA (reference sequence). CDR3 in amino acids: CSARTSGSYYNEQFF. Written as DNA, the CDR3 is TGCAGTGCTAGAACTAGCGGCAGTTACTACAATGAGCAGTTCTTC.

This clonotype was found many times. The chain has TRBV20-1 and TRBJ2-1; D not certain. In germline, CDR1 is DFQATT, CDR2 SNEGSKA (reference sequence). Trimming pared 5 bases from V and 0 bases from J, leaving 17 bases between. The CDR3 totals 16 residues. The CDR3 nucleotides are TGCAGTGCTGACCCGTCTTCGGCCACCTCCTACAATGAGCAGTTCTTC. Encoded protein: CSADPSSATSYNEQFF.

There are many counts of this clonotype. The V and J genes are TRBV2 and TRBJ1-4; D gene uncertain. The CDR3 has 14 amino acids. The V end was cut by 3 bases, the J end by 4 bases, with 9 bases between. CDR1 is SNHLY and CDR2 is FYNNEI in the germline V gene. The CDR3 bases are TGTGCCAGCAGTGACAGCATCTTTAATGAAAAACTGTTTTTT. Its protein product is CASSDSIFNEKLFF.

This sequence joins TRBV2 and TRBJ2-1; D is possibly TRBD1 (6 bases). V was cut by 7 bases and J by 6 bases, with 19 bases left in between. This CDR3 spans 15 amino acids. Germline V gene sequence: CDR1 SNHLY, CDR2 FYNNEI. CDR3: CASKIGTSPGNEQFF. CDR3 in DNA: TGTGCCAGCAAAATCGGGACAAGCCCAGGCAATGAGCAGTTCTTC.

The rearrangement links TRBV14 to TRBJ2-7; a weak D match, TRBD1 (6 bases). The germline CDR1 and CDR2 sequences are SGHDN and FVKESK. V lost 2 bases and J lost 3, with 14 bases in between. This CDR3 has 15 residues. The CDR3 here is CASSQSGGPLYEQYF. The CDR3 bases are TGTGCCAGCAGCCAATCTGGGGGCCCCCTCTACGAGCAGTACTTC.

The chain has TRBV4-3 and TRBJ2-1; no firm D call. The CDR3 covers 13 residues. Germline CDR1 reads LGHNA; CDR2 reads YSLEER. With 0 bases removed from V and 9 bases from J, the gap between germline ends came to 9 bases. CDR3: CASSQDKDGEQFF. CDR3 nucleotide sequence: TGCGCCAGCAGCCAAGACAAGGACGGTGAGCAGTTCTTC.

This chain uses TRBV12-3 or TRBV12-4 with TRBJ1-6; D might be TRBD1 (5 bases). The CDR3 runs 14 residues. The V gene lost 6 bases and the J gene lost 6 bases, with 12 bases spanning the gap. The CDR3 bases are TGTGCCAGCAGCACCGGGACTGCTAATTCACCCCTCCACTTT. It specifies CASSTGTANSPLHF.

This clonotype was counted a few times. The V call is TRBV15, the J call TRBJ1-5; the D is unclear. V lost 0 bases and J lost 0, with 6 bases in between. CDR1 is LNHNV and CDR2 is YYDKDF in the germline V gene (reference sequence). CDR3 length: 15 residues. The CDR3 sequence: CATSRDRFSNQPQHF. DNA for the CDR3: TGTGCCACCAGCAGAGACAGATTTAGCAATCAGCCCCAGCATTTT.

In this sample, this clonotype turned up a few times. This chain links TRBV5-1 with TRBJ2-7; 8 bases map to TRBD1. With 6 bases clipped from V and 3 bases from J, the junction kept 8 bases outside the gene matches. This CDR3 spans 14 amino acids. The germline V gene has CDR1 SGHRS and CDR2 YFSETQ. In nucleotides, the CDR3 is TGCGCCAGCAACCTCGGACAGGGTGACTACGAGCAGTACTTC. Amino acid sequence: CASNLGQGDYEQYF.

The chain combines TRBV11-2 with TRBJ2-7; 15 bases are a match to TRBD2. Germline assignment: CDR1 SGHAT and CDR2 FQNNGV. CDR3 length: 15 amino acids. The trim removed 5 bases at V and 3 bases at J, leaving 2 bases unmatched. Here the CDR3 reads CASSRTSGRVYEQYF. DNA for the CDR3: TGTGCCAGCAGCAGGACTAGCGGGAGGGTCTACGAGCAGTACTTC.

This clonotype was detected many times. The chain combines TRBV28 with TRBJ2-4; TRBD1 matches at 7 bases. V shed 6 bases and J 0 bases; nucleotides not matched to a gene: 23. The length of the CDR3 is 21 residues. In germline, CDR1 is MDHEN, CDR2 SYDVKM. The DNA of the CDR3 is TGTGCCAGCAGCCGCCCATCGACAGGGCTTCGCGTTATGGGAGCCAAAAACATTCAGTACTTC. It is translated as CASSRPSTGLRVMGAKNIQYF.

V is TRBV4-3 and J is TRBJ1-6; D is uncertain. V was clipped by 0 bases and J by 8 bases, with 11 bases between them. Germline V CDR1 and CDR2: LGHNA, YSLEER. This CDR3 comprises 15 residues. The CDR3 reads CASSQDAGLYSPLHF. DNA of the CDR3: TGCGCCAGCAGCCAAGATGCAGGACTCTATTCACCCCTCCACTTT.

This clonotype was picked up many times. The gene calls are TRBV5-6 and TRBJ1-2; D is possibly TRBD1 (6 bases). This CDR3 has 16 amino acids. The V end lost 4 bases, the J end lost 3 bases, and 19 bases lay between the germline ends. From germline, CDR1 is SGHDT and CDR2 YYEEEE. The CDR3 is CASSPNRGDMYYGYTF. CDR3 in DNA: TGTGCCAGCAGCCCGAATAGGGGGGACATGTACTATGGCTACACCTTC.

The CDR3: CASSLGTSGRFTDTQYF. As DNA, the CDR3 is TGTGCCAGCAGCTTAGGGACTAGCGGGAGATTTACAGATACGCAGTATTTT. The rearrangement joins TRBV7-6 to TRBJ2-3, with 13 bases lining up with TRBD2. V gave up 1 base and J gave up 3 bases; unmatched junction bases: 4. Germline V lookup: CDR1 SGHVS, CDR2 FNYEAQ. The CDR3 is made up of 17 amino acids.

The sample holds a few counts of this clonotype. The chain couples TRBV18 to TRBJ2-7; tentatively, D is TRBD1 (5 bases). Between the trimmed V and J ends, which lost 4 bases and 5 bases, there was a span of 12 bases. CDR3 length: 13 residues. The V gene's germline CDR1 is KGHSH and CDR2 LQKENI. This CDR3 reads CASSRSGSHEQYF. CDR3 in DNA: TGTGCCAGCTCACGCTCAGGGTCCCACGAGCAGTACTTC. The whole variable domain, filled in from reference TRBV18 and TRBJ2-7, reads NAGVMQNPRHLVRRRGQEARLRCSPMKGHSHVYWYRQLPEEGLKFMVYLQKENIIDESGMPKERFSAEFPKEGPSILRIQQVVRGDSAAYFCASSRSGSHEQYFGPGTRLTVT.

The chain employs TRBV20-1 and TRBJ2-1; TRBD2 is a possible D gene (5 bases). The length of the CDR3 is 17 residues. V shed 0 bases and J shed 0 bases, with 15 bases lying between them. Germline-derived CDR1 and CDR2 are DFQATT and SNEGSKA (reference sequence). The CDR3 bases are TGCAGTGCTAGAGACTCCTCGGCGGGCCGCTCCTACAATGAGCAGTTCTTC. Protein product: CSARDSSAGRSYNEQFF.